This entry describes one T cell receptor (beta chain). Its antigen is unknown. V lost 0 bases and J lost 0, with 8 bases in between. CDR1 is DFQATT, CDR2 SNEGSKA, per germline (reference sequence). The CDR3 is made up of 14 amino acids. These data belong to a study of identical twins. MiXCR, run by TCRdb on the 5' RACE reads, gives a single entry per CDR3 protein. The profile shows hundreds of thousands of distinct CDR3 sequences, around 12% of them singletons. Findings and caveats of the study: Within monozygotic twins, out-of-frame TCR alpha sharing was underestimated by the models. Researchers caution that invariant MAIT and iNKT cells could partly confound zero-insertion analyses.

Another study also made use of these data, one on yellow fever vaccine responses in identical twins.

The specimen sequenced was PBMCs. The receptor was isolated from a woman aged 18-35 years in good health. This chain connects TRBV20-1 to TRBJ1-1; no clear D gene. This CDR3 reads CSARDGSMNTEAFF. DNA for the CDR3: TGCAGTGCTAGAGATGGCTCCATGAACACTGAAGCTTTCTTT.